This T cell receptor beta chain was obtained from a study of metastatic and nonmetastatic thyroid tumors. Study information: Repertoires were compared across blood and tumor or nodule tissue from malignant and benign thyroid patients.

Using MiXCR, TCRdb reanalyzed the PCR reads. This sample has 20,000 to 25,000 clones; about 24% occur once, and the top ten carry approximately 6%. Among the patients, none had received any treatment before thyroid surgery. After removal of 5 bases from V and 6 bases from J, the junction contained 11 bases not matched to a gene. The CDR3 is 14 amino acids. Looked up from germline, CDR1 is DFQATT and CDR2 is SNEGSKA (reference sequence). The chain links TRBV20-1 to TRBJ1-2; TRBD1 matches at 8 bases. The receptor was isolated from a female donor with papillary thyroid cancer or a benign thyroid nodule (not recorded which). Some clones in this sample may be carry-over from other donors' samples. The sequenced sample consisted of tumor tissue. DNA for the CDR3: TGCAGTGCTCCTTATCAGGGGGCTCTTAATGGCTACACCTTC. Translating gives CSAPYQGALNGYTF.